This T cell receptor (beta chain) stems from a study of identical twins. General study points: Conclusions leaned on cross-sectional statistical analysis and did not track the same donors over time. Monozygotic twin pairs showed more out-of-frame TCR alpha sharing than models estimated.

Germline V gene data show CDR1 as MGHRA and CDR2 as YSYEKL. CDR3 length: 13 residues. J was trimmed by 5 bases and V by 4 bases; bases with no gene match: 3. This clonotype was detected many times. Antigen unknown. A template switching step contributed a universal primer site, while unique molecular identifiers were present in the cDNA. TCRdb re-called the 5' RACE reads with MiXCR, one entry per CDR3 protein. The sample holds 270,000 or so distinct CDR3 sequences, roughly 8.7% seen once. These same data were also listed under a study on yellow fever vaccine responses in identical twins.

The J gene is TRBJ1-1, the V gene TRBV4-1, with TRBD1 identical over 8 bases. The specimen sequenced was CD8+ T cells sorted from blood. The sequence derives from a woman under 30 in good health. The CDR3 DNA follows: TGCGCCAGCAGCCTGGGACAGGAGACTGAAGCTTTCTTT. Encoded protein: CASSLGQETEAFF.